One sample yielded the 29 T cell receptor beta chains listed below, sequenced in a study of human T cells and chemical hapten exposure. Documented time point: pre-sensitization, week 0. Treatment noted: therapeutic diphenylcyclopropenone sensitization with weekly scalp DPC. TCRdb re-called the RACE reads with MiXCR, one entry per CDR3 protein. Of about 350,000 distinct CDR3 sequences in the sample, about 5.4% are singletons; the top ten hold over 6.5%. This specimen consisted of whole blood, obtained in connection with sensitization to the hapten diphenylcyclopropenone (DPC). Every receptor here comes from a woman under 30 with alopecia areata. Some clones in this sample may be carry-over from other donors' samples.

CDR3 residues: CASSQAAYSGNTIYF. DNA of the CDR3: TGTGCCAGCAGCCAAGCAGCCTACTCTGGAAACACCATATATTTT. This chain connects TRBV4-2 to TRBJ1-3; D gene ambiguous. Germline assignment: CDR1 LGHNA and CDR2 YNFKEQ. This CDR3 region has 15 residues. Trimming removed 1 base at V and 0 bases at J, with 7 bases between.

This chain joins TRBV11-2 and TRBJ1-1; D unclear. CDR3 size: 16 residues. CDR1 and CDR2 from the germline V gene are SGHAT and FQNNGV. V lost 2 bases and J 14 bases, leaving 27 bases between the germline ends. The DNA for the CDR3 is TGTGCCAGCAGCTTAAGTCCCTTGGTTGACACCCGAGTAGGGTTCTTT. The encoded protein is CASSLSPLVDTRVGFF.

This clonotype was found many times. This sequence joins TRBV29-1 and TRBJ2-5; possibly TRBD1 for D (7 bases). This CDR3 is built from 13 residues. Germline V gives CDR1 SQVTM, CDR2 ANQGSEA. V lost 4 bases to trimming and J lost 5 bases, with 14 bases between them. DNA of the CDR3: TGCAGCGTTGTGCGCAGGGGGGATGAGACCCAGTACTTC. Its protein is CSVVRRGDETQYF.

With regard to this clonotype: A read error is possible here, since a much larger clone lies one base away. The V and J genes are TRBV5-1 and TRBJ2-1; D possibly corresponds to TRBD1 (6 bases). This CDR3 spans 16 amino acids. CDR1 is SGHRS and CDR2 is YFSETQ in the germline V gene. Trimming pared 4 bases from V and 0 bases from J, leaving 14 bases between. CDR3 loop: CASSLEGQCSYNEQFF. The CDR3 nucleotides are TGCGCCAGCAGCCTGGAAGGACAGTGCTCCTACAATGAGCAGTTCTTC.

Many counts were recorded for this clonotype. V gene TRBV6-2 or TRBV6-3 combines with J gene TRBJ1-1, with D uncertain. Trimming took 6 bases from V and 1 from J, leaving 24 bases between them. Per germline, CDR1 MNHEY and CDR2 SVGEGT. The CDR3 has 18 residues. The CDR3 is CASRPGWFSAKWNTEAFF. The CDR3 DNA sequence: TGTGCCAGCAGGCCAGGATGGTTCAGCGCGAAGTGGAACACTGAAGCTTTCTTT.

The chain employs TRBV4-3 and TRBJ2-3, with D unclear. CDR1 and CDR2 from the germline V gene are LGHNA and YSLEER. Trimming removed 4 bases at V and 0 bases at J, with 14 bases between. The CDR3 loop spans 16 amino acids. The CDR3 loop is CASSPGRNPSTDTQYF. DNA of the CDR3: TGCGCCAGCAGCCCAGGACGGAATCCTAGCACAGATACGCAGTATTTT.

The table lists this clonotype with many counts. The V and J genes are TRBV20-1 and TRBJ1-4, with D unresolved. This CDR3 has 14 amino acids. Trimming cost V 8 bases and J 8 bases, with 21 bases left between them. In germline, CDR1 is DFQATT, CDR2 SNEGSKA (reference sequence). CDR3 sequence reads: CSPLSPGVGEKLFF. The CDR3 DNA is TGCAGTCCTCTTAGTCCGGGAGTTGGCGAAAAACTGTTTTTT.

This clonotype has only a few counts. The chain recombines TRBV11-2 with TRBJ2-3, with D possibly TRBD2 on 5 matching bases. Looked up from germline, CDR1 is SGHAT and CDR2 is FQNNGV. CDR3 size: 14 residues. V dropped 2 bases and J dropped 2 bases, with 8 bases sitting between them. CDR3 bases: TGTGCCAGCAGCTTATGGGGAGACACAGATACGCAGTATTTT. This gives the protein CASSLWGDTDTQYF.

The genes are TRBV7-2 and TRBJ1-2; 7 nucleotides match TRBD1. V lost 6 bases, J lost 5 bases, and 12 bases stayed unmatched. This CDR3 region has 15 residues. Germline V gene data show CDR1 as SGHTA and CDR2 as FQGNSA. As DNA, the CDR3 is TGTGCCAGCAGTGTAGGAGGGGGCGAAACGTATGGCTACACCTTC. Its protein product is CASSVGGGETYGYTF.

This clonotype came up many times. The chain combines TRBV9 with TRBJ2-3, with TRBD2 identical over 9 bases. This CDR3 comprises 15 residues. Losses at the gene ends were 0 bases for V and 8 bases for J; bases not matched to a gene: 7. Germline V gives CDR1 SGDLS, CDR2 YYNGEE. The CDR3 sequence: CASSVGGGAAGTQYF. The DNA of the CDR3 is TGTGCCAGCAGCGTAGGCGGGGGGGCGGCGGGTACGCAGTATTTT.

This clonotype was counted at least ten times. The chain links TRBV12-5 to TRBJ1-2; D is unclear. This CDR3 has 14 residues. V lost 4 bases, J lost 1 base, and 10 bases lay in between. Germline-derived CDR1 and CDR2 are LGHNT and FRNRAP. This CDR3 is CASGSPAVNYGYTF. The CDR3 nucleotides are TGTGCTAGTGGTTCGCCGGCGGTTAACTATGGCTACACCTTC.

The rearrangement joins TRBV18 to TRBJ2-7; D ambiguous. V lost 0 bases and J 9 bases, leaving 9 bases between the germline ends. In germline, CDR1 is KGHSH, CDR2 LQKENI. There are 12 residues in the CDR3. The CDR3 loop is CASSPPATGQYF. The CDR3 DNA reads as TGTGCCAGCTCACCACCGGCTACGGGGCAGTACTTC.

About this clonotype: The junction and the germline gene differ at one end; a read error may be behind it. The CDR3: CASSRGQGRGQPRHF. CDR3 coding DNA: TGTGCCAGCAGCCGCGGACAGGGAAGAGGTCAGCCCCGGCATTTT. The chain carries TRBV6-5 and TRBJ1-5, with 8 bases aligning to TRBD1. Germline V gene sequence: CDR1 MNHEY, CDR2 SVGAGI. CDR3 length: 15 residues.

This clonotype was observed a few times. The CDR3 region has the DNA TGCAGTGCCAGGGACAGGTCCGGCTCTGGGGCCAACGTCCTGACTTTC. Translation: CSARDRSGSGANVLTF. This chain uses TRBV20-1 with TRBJ2-6; 8 bases line up with TRBD1. The CDR3 runs to 16 residues. V lost 6 bases to trimming and J lost 0 bases; unmatched junction nucleotides: 7. CDR1 is DFQATT, CDR2 SNEGSKA, per germline (reference sequence).

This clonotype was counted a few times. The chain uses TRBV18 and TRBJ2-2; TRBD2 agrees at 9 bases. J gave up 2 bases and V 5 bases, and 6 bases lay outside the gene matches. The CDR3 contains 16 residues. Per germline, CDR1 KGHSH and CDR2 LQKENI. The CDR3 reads CASSSPGLANTGELFF. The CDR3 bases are TGTGCCAGCTCATCCCCGGGACTAGCAAACACCGGGGAGCTGTTTTTT. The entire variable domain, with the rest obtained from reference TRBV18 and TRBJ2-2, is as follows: NAGVMQNPRHLVRRRGQEARLRCSPMKGHSHVYWYRQLPEEGLKFMVYLQKENIIDESGMPKERFSAEFPKEGPSILRIQQVVRGDSAAYFCASSSPGLANTGELFFGEGSRLTVL.

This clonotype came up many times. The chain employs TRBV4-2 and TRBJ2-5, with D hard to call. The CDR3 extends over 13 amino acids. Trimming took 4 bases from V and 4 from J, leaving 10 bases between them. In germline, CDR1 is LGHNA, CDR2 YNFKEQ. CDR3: CASSPLGVETQYF. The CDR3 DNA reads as TGTGCCAGCAGCCCGCTCGGCGTAGAGACCCAGTACTTC.

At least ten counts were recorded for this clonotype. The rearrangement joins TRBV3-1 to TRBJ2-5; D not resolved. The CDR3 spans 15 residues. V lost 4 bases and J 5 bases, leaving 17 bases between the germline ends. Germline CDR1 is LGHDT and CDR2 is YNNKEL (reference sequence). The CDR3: CASSLIRHAGETQYF. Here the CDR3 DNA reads TGTGCCAGCAGCCTGATTAGACACGCCGGGGAGACCCAGTACTTC.

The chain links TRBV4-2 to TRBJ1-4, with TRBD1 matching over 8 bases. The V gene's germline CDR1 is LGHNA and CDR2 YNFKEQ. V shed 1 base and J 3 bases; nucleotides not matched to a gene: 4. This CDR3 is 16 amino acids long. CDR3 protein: CASSQAGGAPNEKLFF. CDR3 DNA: TGTGCCAGCAGCCAAGCAGGGGGCGCCCCTAATGAAAAACTGTTTTTT.

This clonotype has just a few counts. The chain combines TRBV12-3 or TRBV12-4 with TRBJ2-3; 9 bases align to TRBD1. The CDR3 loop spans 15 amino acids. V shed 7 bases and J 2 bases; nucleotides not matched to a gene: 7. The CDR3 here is CASNLGQGFTDTQYF. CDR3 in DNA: TGTGCCAGCAACCTGGGACAGGGATTCACAGATACGCAGTATTTT.

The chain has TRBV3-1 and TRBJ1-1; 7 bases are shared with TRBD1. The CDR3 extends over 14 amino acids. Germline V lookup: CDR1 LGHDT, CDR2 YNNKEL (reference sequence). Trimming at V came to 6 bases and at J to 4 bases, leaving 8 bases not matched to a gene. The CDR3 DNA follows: TGTGCCAGCAGAGACAGGGCGGGCGGCACTGAAGCTTTCTTT. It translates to CASRDRAGGTEAFF.

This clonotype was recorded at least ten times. The CDR3 bases are TGCAGTGCTAGAGCCTGGGGCAGCCCTACCTACGAGCAGTACTTC. Its translation is CSARAWGSPTYEQYF. The chain recombines TRBV20-1 with TRBJ2-7; D may be TRBD1 (5 bases). Trimming took off 1 base at V and 2 bases at J, with 15 bases between the two ends. The V gene's germline CDR1 is DFQATT and CDR2 SNEGSKA (reference sequence). The CDR3 is 15 amino acids.

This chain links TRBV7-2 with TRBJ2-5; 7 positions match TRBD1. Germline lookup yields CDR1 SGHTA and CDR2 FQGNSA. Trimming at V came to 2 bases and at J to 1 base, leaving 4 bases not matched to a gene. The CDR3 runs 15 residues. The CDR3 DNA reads TGTGCCAGCAGCTTACAGACAGGGAGCCAAGAGACCCAGTACTTC. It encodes CASSLQTGSQETQYF.

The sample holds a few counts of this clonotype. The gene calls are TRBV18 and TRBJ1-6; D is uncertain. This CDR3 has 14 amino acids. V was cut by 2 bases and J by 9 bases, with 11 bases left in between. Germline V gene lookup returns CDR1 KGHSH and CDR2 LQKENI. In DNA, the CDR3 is TGTGCCAGCTCACCATCTATTGTATTTTCACCCCTCCACTTT. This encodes CASSPSIVFSPLHF.

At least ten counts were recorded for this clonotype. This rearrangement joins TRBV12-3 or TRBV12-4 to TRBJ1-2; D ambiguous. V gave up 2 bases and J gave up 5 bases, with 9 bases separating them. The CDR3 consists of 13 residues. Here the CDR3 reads CASSLISAYGYTF. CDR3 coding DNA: TGTGCCAGCAGTTTAATATCCGCATATGGCTACACCTTC.

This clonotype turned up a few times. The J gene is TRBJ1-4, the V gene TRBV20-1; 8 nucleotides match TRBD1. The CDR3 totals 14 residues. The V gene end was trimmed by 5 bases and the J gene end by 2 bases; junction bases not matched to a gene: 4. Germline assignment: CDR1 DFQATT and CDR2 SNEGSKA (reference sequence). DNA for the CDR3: TGCAGTGCTGAACGGGACAGGACTAATGAAAAACTGTTTTTT. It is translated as CSAERDRTNEKLFF.

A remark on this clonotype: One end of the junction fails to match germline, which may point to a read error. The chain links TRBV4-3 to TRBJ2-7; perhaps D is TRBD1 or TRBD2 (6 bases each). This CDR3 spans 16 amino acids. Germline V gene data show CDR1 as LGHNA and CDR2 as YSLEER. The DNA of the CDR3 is TGCGCCAGCAGCCAAGAAGTCGGGGGCGCCTCCCACGAGCAGTACTTC. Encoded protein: CASSQEVGGASHEQYF.

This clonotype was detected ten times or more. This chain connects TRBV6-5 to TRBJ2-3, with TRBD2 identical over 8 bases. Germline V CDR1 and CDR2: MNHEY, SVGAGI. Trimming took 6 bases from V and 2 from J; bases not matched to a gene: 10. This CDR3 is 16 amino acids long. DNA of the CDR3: TGTGCCAGCAGCCGGACTAGCTACTACCCCACAGATACGCAGTATTTT. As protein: CASSRTSYYPTDTQYF.

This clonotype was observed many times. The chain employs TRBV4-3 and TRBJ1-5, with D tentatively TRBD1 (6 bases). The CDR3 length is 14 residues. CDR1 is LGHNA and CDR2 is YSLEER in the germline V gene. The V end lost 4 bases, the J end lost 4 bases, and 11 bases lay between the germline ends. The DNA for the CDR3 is TGCGCCAGCAGCCCACGGACAGTGAATCAGCCCCAGCATTTT. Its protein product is CASSPRTVNQPQHF.

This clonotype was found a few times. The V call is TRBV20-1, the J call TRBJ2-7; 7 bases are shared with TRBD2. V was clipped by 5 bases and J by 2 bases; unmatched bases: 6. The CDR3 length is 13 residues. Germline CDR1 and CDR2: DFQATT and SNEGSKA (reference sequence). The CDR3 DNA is TGCAGTGCTGTGGGGCGGGGGACCTACGAGCAGTACTTC. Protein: CSAVGRGTYEQYF.